The 10 T cell receptor beta chains reported below all come from one sample, sequenced in a study of blood T cell repertoires in COVID-19 (dated by TCRdb to about 2020). Libraries were prepared through the immunoSEQ multiplex PCR assay. Here the immuneACCESS table is served through TCRdb, limited to in-frame sequences with V and J called. Missing clones are a known gap in these copies; in checked studies unresolved V genes cover under half, and the rest lacks a known reason. Counted in this sample were 120,000 or so clones; about 85% of them appeared once. Jointly, the top ten make up 25% to 30% of the sample. Sequencing was carried out using peripheral blood. These receptors came from a woman aged 80 or over with acute or convalescent COVID-19.

The chain uses TRBV14 and TRBJ2-2, with a possible D match to TRBD2 (5 bases). Germline CDR1 is SGHDN and CDR2 is FVKESK. This CDR3 has 16 residues. V was clipped by 0 bases and J by 5 bases, with 13 bases between them. CDR3 DNA sequence: TGTGCCAGCAGCCAAGAATACGGACGGAGGACCGGGGAGCTGTTTTTT. As protein: CASSQEYGRRTGELFF.

By frequency in the sample, this clone is medium-sized. The chain uses TRBV7-2 and TRBJ1-6, with TRBD1 matching over 9 bases. This CDR3 spans 16 amino acids. V lost 1 base, J lost 4 bases, and 2 bases stayed unmatched. CDR1 and CDR2 from the germline V gene are SGHTA and FQGNSA. In DNA form, the CDR3 reads TGTGCCAGCAGCTTAGTGGGACAGGGATATAATTCACCCCTCCACTTT. Amino acid sequence: CASSLVGQGYNSPLHF. Drawing the rest from reference TRBV7-2 and TRBJ1-6, the complete variable domain is GAGVSQSPSNKVTEKGKDVELRCDPISGHTALYWYRQSLGQGLEFLIYFQGNSAPDKSGLPSDRFSAERTGGSVSTLTIQRTQQEDSAVYLCASSLVGQGYNSPLHFGNGTRLTVT.

This clone occurred once. The genes are TRBV12-5 and TRBJ2-5, with TRBD2 matching over 7 bases. Germline values: CDR1 LGHNT, CDR2 FRNRAP. This CDR3 is 14 amino acids long. V was clipped by 1 base and J by 5 bases; unmatched bases: 4. The CDR3 sequence is CASGLDGRAETQYF. Written as DNA, the CDR3 is TGTGCTAGTGGTTTGGATGGGAGGGCTGAGACCCAGTACTTC. Variable domain in full (rest from reference TRBV12-5 and TRBJ2-5): DARVTQTPRHKVTEMGQEVTMRCQPILGHNTVFWYRQTMMQGLELLAYFRNRAPLDDSGMPKDRFSAEMPDATLATLKIQPSEPRDSAVYFCASGLDGRAETQYFGPGTRLLVL.

Only one count was recorded for this clone. This chain links TRBV7-2 with TRBJ2-7; weak D call: TRBD1 (6 bases). Germline assignment: CDR1 SGHTA and CDR2 FQGNSA. Trimming left V 4 bases short and J 5 bases short, with 18 bases between. The CDR3 extends over 15 amino acids. CDR3 residues: CASSSRGRGRDEQYF. The CDR3 nucleotides read TGTGCCAGCAGCTCTCGGGGCAGGGGCCGCGACGAGCAGTACTTC.

The rearrangement links TRBV19 to TRBJ1-2, with 10 bases matching TRBD1. Looked up from germline, CDR1 is LNHDA and CDR2 is SQIVND (reference sequence). Trimming at V came to 6 bases and at J to 4 bases, leaving 5 bases not matched to a gene. The CDR3 contains 14 residues. The CDR3 sequence is CASSETGGSYGYTF. CDR3 coding DNA: TGTGCCAGTAGCGAGACAGGGGGCAGCTATGGCTACACCTTC.

This rearrangement joins TRBV5-1 to TRBJ2-1, with 9 bases that match TRBD1. Germline-derived CDR1 and CDR2 are SGHRS and YFSETQ. CDR3 length: 17 amino acids. J lost 0 bases, V lost 6 bases, and 10 bases had no gene match. CDR3 sequence: CASNMGTGRSSYNEQFF. For the CDR3, the DNA is TGCGCCAGCAACATGGGGACAGGGCGTAGCTCCTACAATGAGCAGTTCTTC. Full variable domain (outside the CDR3, taken from reference TRBV5-1 and TRBJ2-1): KAGVTQTPRYLIKTRGQQVTLSCSPISGHRSVSWYQQTPGQGLQFLFEYFSETQRNKGNFPGRFSGRQFSNSRSEMNVSTLELGDSALYLCASNMGTGRSSYNEQFFGPGTRLTVL.

This chain uses TRBV19 with TRBJ2-1; D might be TRBD1 (6 bases). V shed 11 bases and J shed 10 bases, with 36 bases lying between them. The CDR3 is 18 residues long. The germline CDR1 and CDR2 sequences are LNHDA and SQIVND (reference sequence). The CDR3 sequence is CAVAPRGLSPVTQSEQFF. The CDR3 nucleotides read TGTGCCGTAGCCCCCAGGGGTCTCTCTCCGGTGACACAATCGGAGCAGTTCTTC.

This clone appeared once. This chain joins TRBV28 and TRBJ1-1; 8 positions agree with TRBD1. Germline CDR1 and CDR2: MDHEN and SYDVKM. V was clipped by 5 bases and J by 4 bases; unmatched bases: 3. The CDR3 spans 13 residues. The CDR3 DNA follows: TGTGCCAGCAGTGACAGGGGAGTCACTGAAGCTTTCTTT. This codes for CASSDRGVTEAFF.

The chain combines TRBV7-9 with TRBJ2-7, with TRBD2 matching 7 bases. Germline V gene sequence: CDR1 SEHNR, CDR2 FQNEAQ (reference sequence). The CDR3 length is 13 residues. The V and J ends lost 9 bases and 1 base, in that order; junction bases with no gene match: 6. CDR3 amino acids: CASRSGGSYEQYF. In DNA, the CDR3 is TGTGCCAGTCGTTCGGGGGGATCCTACGAGCAGTACTTC. Full variable domain (missing parts from reference TRBV7-9 and TRBJ2-7): DTGVSQNPRHKITKRGQNVTFRCDPISEHNRLYWYRQTLGQGPEFLTYFQNEAQLEKSRLLSDRFSAERPKGSFSTLEIQRTEQGDSAMYLCASRSGGSYEQYFGPGTRLTVT.

The chain recombines TRBV5-4 with TRBJ2-2; the D gene is possibly TRBD2 (5 bases). The V end lost 1 base, the J end lost 4 bases, and 11 bases lay between the germline ends. The CDR3 loop spans 15 amino acids. The germline V gene encodes CDR1 SGHNT and CDR2 YYREEE (reference sequence). The CDR3 reads CASSLLGAATGELFF. DNA for the CDR3: TGTGCCAGCAGCTTGCTGGGAGCCGCCACCGGGGAGCTGTTTTTT. The entire variable domain, with the rest obtained from reference TRBV5-4 and TRBJ2-2, is as follows: ETGVTQSPTHLIKTRGQQVTLRCSSQSGHNTVSWYQQALGQGPQFIFQYYREEENGRGNFPPRFSGLQFPNYSSELNVNALELDDSALYLCASSLLGAATGELFFGEGSRLTVL.